This T cell receptor beta chain was captured by sequencing in a study of T cells in Graves' hyperthyroidism and ophthalmopathy. Study details: Peripheral blood was drawn at first diagnosis, prior to all treatment.

This CDR3 is 17 amino acids long. Trimming stripped 3 bases from V and 4 bases from J, with 23 bases between. The V gene's germline CDR1 is SGDLS and CDR2 YYNGEE. Investigators excluded patients with uncontrolled infection, other autoimmune disease, pregnancy or lactation. Authors of the study amplified TCR beta CDR3 regions from RNA transcripts. The study used the HTBI primer set for a first-round RT-PCR of the TCR CDR3. TCRdb passed the multiplex PCR reads through MiXCR, listing each CDR3 protein once. The repertoire holds 550,000 to 800,000 distinct CDR3 sequences, around 15% seen once, with around a sixth in the top ten.

The TCR comes from a man aged 45 to 65 with Graves' hyperthyroidism. The specimen was blood. The V call is TRBV9, the J call TRBJ2-7; D unclear. Here the CDR3 reads CASSARITTAKEYEQYF. DNA for the CDR3: TGTGCCAGCAGCGCCCGGATCACGACTGCCAAGGAGTACGAGCAGTACTTC.